This TCR beta chain was profiled in a study of control samples from healthy donors and cancer patients. Data came from immunoSEQ multiplex PCR; TCRdb stores just in-frame clones and leaves some out. Found here are around 170,000 clones, about 90% of them singletons; the top ten hold 1.4%. CDR1 is KGHSH and CDR2 is LQKENI in the germline V gene. Unmatched junction bases numbered 4, after V lost 5 bases and J lost 2 bases. CDR3 length: 14 residues. This chain uses TRBV18 with TRBJ2-7, with 9 bases lining up with TRBD1. Sequenced material: blood. This clonotype was obtained from a woman in her 50s in good health. The CDR3 coding sequence is TGTGCCAGCTCAGACGGACAGGGGACCTACGAGCAGTACTTC. It yields the protein CASSDGQGTYEQYF.